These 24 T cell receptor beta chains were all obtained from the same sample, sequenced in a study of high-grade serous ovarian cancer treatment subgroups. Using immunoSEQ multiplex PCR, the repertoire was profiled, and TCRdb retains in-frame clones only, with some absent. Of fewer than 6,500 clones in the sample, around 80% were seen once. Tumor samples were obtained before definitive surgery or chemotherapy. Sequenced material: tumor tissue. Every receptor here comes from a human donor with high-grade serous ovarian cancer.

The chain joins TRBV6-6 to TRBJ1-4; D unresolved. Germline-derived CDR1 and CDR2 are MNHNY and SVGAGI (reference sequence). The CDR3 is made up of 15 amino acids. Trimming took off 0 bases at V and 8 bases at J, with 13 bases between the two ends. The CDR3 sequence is CASSYSGSPGEKLFF. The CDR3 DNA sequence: TGTGCCAGCAGTTACTCCGGCAGCCCGGGGGAAAAACTGTTTTTT.

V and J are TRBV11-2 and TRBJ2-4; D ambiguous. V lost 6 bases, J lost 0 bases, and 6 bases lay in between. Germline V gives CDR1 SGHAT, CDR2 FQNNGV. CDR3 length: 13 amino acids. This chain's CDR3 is CASSLLAKNIQYF. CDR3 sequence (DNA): TGTGCCAGCAGTCTGTTAGCCAAAAACATTCAGTACTTC.

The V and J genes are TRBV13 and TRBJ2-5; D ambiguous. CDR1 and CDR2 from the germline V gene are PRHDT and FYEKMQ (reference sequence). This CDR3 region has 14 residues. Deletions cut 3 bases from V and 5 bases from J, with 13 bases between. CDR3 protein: CASSFNDMGETQYF. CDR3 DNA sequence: TGTGCCAGCAGCTTCAACGACATGGGTGAGACCCAGTACTTC.

CDR3 in DNA: TGTGCCAGCAGCTTAGACACGGGTGCCTACTACGAGCAGTACTTC. Residues: CASSLDTGAYYEQYF. The chain uses TRBV7-8 and TRBJ2-7; D gene unclear. V was pared by 1 base and J by 3 bases, with 13 bases between. Looked up from germline, CDR1 is SGHVS and CDR2 is FQNEAQ. The CDR3 consists of 15 residues.

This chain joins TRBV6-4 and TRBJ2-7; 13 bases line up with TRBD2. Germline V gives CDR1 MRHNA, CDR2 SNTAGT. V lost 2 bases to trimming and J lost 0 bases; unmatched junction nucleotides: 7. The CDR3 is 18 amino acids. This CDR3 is CASSDRGLAGDPSYEQYF. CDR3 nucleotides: TGTGCCAGCAGTGACCGTGGACTAGCGGGAGACCCCTCCTACGAGCAGTACTTC.

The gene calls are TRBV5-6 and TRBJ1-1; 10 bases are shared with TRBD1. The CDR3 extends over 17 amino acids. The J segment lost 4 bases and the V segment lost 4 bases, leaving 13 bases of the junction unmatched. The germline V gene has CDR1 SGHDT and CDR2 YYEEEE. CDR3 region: CASSRRRQGARGTEAFF. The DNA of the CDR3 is TGTGCCAGCAGCCGGAGGAGACAGGGGGCGCGGGGCACTGAAGCTTTCTTT.

This CDR3 is CASSIQGGYEQYF. The CDR3 nucleotides are TGTGCCAGCAGCATCCAGGGGGGCTACGAGCAGTACTTC. This chain uses TRBV7-8 with TRBJ2-7; perhaps TRBD1 as D (7 bases). This CDR3 has 13 amino acids. CDR1 is SGHVS and CDR2 is FQNEAQ in the germline V gene. Trimming shortened V by 5 bases and J by 3 bases, and 11 bases separated the two germline ends.

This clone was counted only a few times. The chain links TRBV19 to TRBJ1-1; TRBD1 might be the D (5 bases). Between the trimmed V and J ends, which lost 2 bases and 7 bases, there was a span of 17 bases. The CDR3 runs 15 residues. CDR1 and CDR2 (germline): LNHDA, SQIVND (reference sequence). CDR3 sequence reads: CASSINQGGRGEAFF. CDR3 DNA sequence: TGTGCCAGTAGTATAAATCAGGGCGGCCGGGGTGAAGCTTTCTTT.

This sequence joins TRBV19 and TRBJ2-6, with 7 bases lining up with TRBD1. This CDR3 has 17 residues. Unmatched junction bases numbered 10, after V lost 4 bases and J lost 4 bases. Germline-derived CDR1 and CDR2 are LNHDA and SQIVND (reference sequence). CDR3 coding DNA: TGTGCCAGTAGTAGGGTAGGGGGCTCATCCGGGGCCAACGTCCTGACTTTC. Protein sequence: CASSRVGGSSGANVLTF.

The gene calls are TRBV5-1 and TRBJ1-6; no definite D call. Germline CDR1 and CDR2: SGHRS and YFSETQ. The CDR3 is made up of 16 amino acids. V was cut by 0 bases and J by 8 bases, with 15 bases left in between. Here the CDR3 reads CASSLGPSDGYSPLHF. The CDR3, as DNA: TGCGCCAGCAGCTTGGGTCCCTCGGACGGTTATTCACCCCTCCACTTT.

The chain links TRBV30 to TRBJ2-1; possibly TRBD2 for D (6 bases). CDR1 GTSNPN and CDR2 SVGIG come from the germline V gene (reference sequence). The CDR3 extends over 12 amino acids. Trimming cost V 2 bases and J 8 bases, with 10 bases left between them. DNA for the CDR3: TGTGCCTGGAGTTATAGGAGGGATGAGCAGTTCTTC. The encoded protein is CAWSYRRDEQFF.

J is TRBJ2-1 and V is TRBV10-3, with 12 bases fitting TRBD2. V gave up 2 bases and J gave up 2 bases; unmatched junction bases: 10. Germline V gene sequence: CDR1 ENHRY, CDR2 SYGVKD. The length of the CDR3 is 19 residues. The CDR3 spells CAISELGTSGRPTYNEQFF. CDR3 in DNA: TGTGCCATCAGTGAGCTTGGGACTAGCGGGCGCCCCACCTACAATGAGCAGTTCTTC.

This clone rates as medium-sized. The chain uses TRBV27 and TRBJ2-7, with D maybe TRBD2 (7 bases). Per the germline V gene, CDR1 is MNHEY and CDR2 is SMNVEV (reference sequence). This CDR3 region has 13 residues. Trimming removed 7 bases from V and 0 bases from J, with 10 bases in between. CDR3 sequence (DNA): TGTGCCAGCATGGGGGGGGCCTCCTACGAGCAGTACTTC. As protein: CASMGGASYEQYF.

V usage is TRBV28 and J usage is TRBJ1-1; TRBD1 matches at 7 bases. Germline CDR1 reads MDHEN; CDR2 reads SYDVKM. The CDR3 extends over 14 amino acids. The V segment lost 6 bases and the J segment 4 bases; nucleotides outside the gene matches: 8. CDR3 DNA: TGTGCCAGCAGCCTGACAGGGCTGGGCACTGAAGCTTTCTTT. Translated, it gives CASSLTGLGTEAFF.

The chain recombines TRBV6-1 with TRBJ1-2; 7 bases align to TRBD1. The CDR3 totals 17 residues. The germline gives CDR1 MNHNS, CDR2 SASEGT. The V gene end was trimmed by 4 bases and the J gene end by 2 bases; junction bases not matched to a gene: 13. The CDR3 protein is CASSAKIGTDANYGYTF. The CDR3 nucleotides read TGTGCCAGCAGTGCAAAAATCGGGACAGACGCCAACTATGGCTACACCTTC.

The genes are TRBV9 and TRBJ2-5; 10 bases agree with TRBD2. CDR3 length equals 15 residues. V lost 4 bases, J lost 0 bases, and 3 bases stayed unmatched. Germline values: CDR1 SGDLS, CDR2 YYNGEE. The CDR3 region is CASSLGTSDQETQYF. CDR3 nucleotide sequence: TGTGCCAGCAGCTTGGGGACTAGCGACCAAGAGACCCAGTACTTC.

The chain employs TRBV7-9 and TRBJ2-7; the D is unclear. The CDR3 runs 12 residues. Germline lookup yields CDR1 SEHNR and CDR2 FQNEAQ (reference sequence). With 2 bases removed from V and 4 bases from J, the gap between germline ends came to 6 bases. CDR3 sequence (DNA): TGTGCCAGCAGCTTAACACAATACGAGCAGTACTTC. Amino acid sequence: CASSLTQYEQYF.

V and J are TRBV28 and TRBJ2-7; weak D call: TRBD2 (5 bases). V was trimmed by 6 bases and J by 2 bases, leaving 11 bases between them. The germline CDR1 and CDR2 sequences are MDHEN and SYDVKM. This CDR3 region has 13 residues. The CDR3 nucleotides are TGTGCCAGCAGCCATGACGGGGCCTACGAGCAGTACTTC. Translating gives CASSHDGAYEQYF.

The CDR3 DNA is TGTGCCAGCAGTGAAGTGGCAGGGGCTTACCGGGAGGGCCGGCAGTACTTC. Its translation: CASSEVAGAYREGRQYF. This chain connects TRBV6-1 to TRBJ2-7; 8 bases fit TRBD2. The length of the CDR3 is 17 residues. The J segment lost 9 bases and the V segment lost 1 base, leaving 17 bases of the junction unmatched. Germline CDR1 is MNHNS and CDR2 is SASEGT.

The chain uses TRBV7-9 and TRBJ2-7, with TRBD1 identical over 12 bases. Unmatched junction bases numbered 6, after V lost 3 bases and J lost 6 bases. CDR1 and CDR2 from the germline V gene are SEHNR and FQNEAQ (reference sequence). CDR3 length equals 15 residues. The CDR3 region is CASSFRDRGRVEQYF. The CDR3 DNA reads TGTGCCAGCAGCTTCCGGGACAGGGGGCGAGTCGAGCAGTACTTC.

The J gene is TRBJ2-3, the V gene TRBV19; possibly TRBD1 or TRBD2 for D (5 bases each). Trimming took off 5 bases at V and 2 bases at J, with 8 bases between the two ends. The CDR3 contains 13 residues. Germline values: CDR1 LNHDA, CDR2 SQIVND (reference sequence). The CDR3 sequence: CASSPGTTDTQYF. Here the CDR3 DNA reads TGTGCCAGTAGTCCCGGGACCACAGATACGCAGTATTTT.

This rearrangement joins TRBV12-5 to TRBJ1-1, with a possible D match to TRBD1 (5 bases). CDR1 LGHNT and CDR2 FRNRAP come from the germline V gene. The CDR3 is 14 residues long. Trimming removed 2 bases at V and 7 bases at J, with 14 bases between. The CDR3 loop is CASGLQGAGNEAFF. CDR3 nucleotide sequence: TGTGCTAGTGGTTTGCAGGGCGCAGGGAATGAAGCTTTCTTT.

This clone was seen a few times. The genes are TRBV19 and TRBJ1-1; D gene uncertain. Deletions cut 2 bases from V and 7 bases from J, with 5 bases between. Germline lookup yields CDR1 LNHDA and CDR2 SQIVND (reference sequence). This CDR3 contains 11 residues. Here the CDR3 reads CASSITHEAFF. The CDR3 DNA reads TGTGCCAGTAGTATAACACATGAAGCTTTCTTT.

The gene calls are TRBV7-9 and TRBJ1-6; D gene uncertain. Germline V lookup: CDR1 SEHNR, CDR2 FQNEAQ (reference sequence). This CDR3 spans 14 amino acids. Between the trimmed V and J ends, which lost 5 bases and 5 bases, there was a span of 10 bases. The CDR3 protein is CASSPQNNNSPLHF. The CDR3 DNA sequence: TGTGCCAGCAGCCCTCAGAATAATAATTCACCCCTCCACTTT.